The clone carrying this T cell receptor beta chain was seen more than once but under ten times. Its antigen remains unknown. The data originate from a study of human T cells and chemical hapten exposure. Study overall: The use of 2% DPC on around 2 cm by around 2 cm of upper inner arm skin constituted sensitization. Diphenylcyclopropenone, dosed weekly to the scalp, was given to patients throughout the roughly 24-week study.

Germline loops: CDR1 LGHDT, CDR2 YNNKEL (reference sequence). The CDR3 contains 16 residues. Trimming shortened V by 1 base and J by 6 bases, and 15 bases separated the two germline ends. The study's library attached unique molecular identifiers to single cDNA molecules. MiXCR was run by TCRdb on the RACE reads, yielding one entry per CDR3 protein. The sample holds hundreds of thousands of distinct CDR3 sequences, roughly 6% seen once. The time point here: patch test 2, 6 weeks after DPC sensitization. As to treatment: therapeutic diphenylcyclopropenone sensitization with weekly scalp DPC. Study-wide points: PT1 expanded TCR counts and patch test score were linked, and their correlation was positive.

The TCR sequence derives from a woman aged 18-30 years with alopecia areata. Some clones in this sample may be carry-over from other donors' samples. The rearrangement joins TRBV3-1 to TRBJ2-2; possible D gene TRBD2, 5 bases. The specimen was whole blood, collected in connection with sensitization to the hapten diphenylcyclopropenone (DPC). CDR3 coding DNA: TGTGCCAGCAGCCAAGTACTCGGGATATCGGCCGGGGAGCTGTTTTTT. Translated: CASSQVLGISAGELFF.